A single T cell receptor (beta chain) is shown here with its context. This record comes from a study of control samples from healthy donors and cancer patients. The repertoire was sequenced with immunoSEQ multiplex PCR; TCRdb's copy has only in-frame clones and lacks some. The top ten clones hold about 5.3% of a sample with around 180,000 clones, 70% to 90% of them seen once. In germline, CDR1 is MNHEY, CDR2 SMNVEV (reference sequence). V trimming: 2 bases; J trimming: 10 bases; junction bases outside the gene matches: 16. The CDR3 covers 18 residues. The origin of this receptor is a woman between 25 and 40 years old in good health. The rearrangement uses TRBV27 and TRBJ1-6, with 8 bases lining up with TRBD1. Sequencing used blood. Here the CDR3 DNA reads TGTGCCAGCAGTTTAAAGAGTGTAACTGACAGGGGTGGATCACCCCTCCACTTT. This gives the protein CASSLKSVTDRGGSPLHF.